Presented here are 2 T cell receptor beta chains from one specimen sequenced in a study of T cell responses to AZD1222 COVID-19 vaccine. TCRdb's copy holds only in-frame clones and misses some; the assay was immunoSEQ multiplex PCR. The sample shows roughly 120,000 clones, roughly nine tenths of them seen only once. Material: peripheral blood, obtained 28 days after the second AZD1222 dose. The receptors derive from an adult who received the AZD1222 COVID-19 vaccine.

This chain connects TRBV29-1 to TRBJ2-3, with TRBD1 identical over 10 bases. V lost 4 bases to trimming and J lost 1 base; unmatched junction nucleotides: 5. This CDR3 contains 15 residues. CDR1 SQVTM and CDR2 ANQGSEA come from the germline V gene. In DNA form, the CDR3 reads TGCAGCGTTGTGGGACAGGGGACGCGCACAGATACGCAGTATTTT. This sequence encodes CSVVGQGTRTDTQYF.

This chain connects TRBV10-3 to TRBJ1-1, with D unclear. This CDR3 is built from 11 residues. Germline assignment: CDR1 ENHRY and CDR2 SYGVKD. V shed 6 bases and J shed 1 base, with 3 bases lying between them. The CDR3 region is CAIRENTEAFF. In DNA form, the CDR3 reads TGTGCCATCAGAGAGAACACTGAAGCTTTCTTT.